What follows is one T cell receptor beta chain and its context. Its binding antigen is unknown. No base quality values were provided; no much bigger clone lies one nucleotide off. Systemically healthy Caucasian individuals from Russia, some 40 in total and aged 6 to 90 years, were included as donors. Each donor gave 9 to 10 milliliters of peripheral blood, collected into EDTA-treated Vacutainer tubes. Ficoll-Paque density-gradient centrifugation was used to isolate PBMCs, with at least 7 million per sample. Trizol reagent was used to extract total RNA from PBMCs, with at least 5.5 micrograms per sample. Naive CD45RAhigh/CD27high T cell percentages were measured by flow cytometry on a PBMC aliquot from every donor. This entry belongs to a study of blood T cells in healthy people across ages (dated by TCRdb to about 2015). For the wider study: In model experiments, template switching captured roughly one uniquely barcoded TCR beta cDNA molecule for every two T cells. Donors of different ages were randomly distributed across sequencing lanes to avoid experimental bias. Using the same blood draw, the study looked at two additional independent replicas of 1 million unique cDNA reads for two donors, one aged 18 to 30 and the other aged 80 or older. The study measured age-related changes in TCR beta repertoire diversity using deep sequencing normalized with unique cDNA molecular identifiers. Four age groups were formed from the donors: young (average around 15 years), middle-aged (around 41), aged (62) and long-lived (more than 75). Study-level results and caveats: Donor CMV infection status was unknown, potentially confounding age-related changes in expanded clonotypes. Conclusive comparison of naive and antigen-experienced compartments was prevented by the profiling of bulk unsorted PBMCs. As age increased, observed TCR beta diversity per million T cells dropped in a roughly linear way, and a significant reduction was already evident by age 40. The long-lived group showed more naive CD4+ T cells, fewer expanded clones and increased TCR diversity than the aged group, suggesting age selection. A strong correlation was found between observed TCR beta diversity and the percentage of naive T cells measured by flow cytometry. Estimates of total diversity based on one million sequenced T cells were regarded as lower bounds and as underestimates.

Library preparation employed 5' RACE. For sequencing, an Illumina HiSeq 2500 was employed. A second PCR of about 6 to 11 cycles was performed with a sample-barcoded 5' primer and a J-beta primer mix. A template-switch 5' adaptor carrying 12 random nucleotides introduced a unique molecular identifier onto each TCR beta cDNA molecule. Each sample yielded at least 2.5 million CDR3-containing paired-end reads. First-strand cDNA synthesis was performed from all RNA using the Mint cDNA synthesis kit, with priming by a TRBC-specific oligonucleotide. Following uracil-DNA glycosylase treatment, a first 18-cycle PCR with universal primers M1SS and BC2_uni_R was performed on all cDNA. The paper's processing steps were these. Normalization of each sample was performed by random selection of 1 million high-quality reads, each carrying a distinct molecular identifier. Reads with shared molecular identifiers were discarded instead of being binned into consensus sequences. MiTCR, run with a Q25 quality threshold and the strictest error-elimination algorithm, handled CDR3 identification, clonotype clustering and error correction. A nonparametric unseen species model with Euler transformation was used to estimate a lower bound on total TCR beta diversity. The public reads were quality trimmed at Q25 with fastp and then assembled into clones with MiXCR by TCRdb, keeping productive beta chains. Every CDR3 protein is listed once, alongside the most common genes and DNA of its rows. For this entry, the V and J calls and clone size follow TCRdb and not the study's own pipeline. The sample table records under 850,000 distinct CDR3 sequences; 35% to 40% of these occur just once. The top ten hold 10% to 15% of the sample.

V sheds 8 bases and J sheds 5 bases, leaving 17 bases between their ends. The CDR3 has 14 amino acids, counting the end cysteine and phenylalanine. The CDR3 DNA has 42 bases and is translated from base 1. The origin of this receptor is a man aged 18 to 29 in good health. The rearrangement joined TRBV12-3 or TRBV12-4 to TRBJ2-3; a tentative D match to TRBD2 spans 5 bases. Input material: blood. Read as DNA, the sequence is TGTGCCAGCTCCGGGTGGCTGGGAGAAGATACGCAGTATTTT. Translated, it gives CASSGWLGEDTQYF.